The rows below give T cell receptor beta chains drawn from one sample of a study of cytomegalovirus exposure and HLA in healthy donors. Sequenced by immunoSEQ multiplex PCR; TCRdb stores in-frame clones only, minus some. The data hold over 200,000 clones, with 82% observed a single time. The sequencing input was PBMCs. The receptors here all came from a man in his forties or fifties in good health and CMV-seropositive. Both conserved end residues are part of each CDR3. A D gene is named only where the DNA matches it firmly. Where a row states a size, it is once, few, many or the class of an expanded clone; other rows omit it.

d_call: NA
j_call: TRBJ2-2
v_call: TRBV5-4
clone_size: few
cdr3_aa: CAVRDTTGELFF
cdr3_nt: TGTGCCGTCAGGGATACCACCGGGGAGCTGTTTTTT

d_call: NA
j_call: TRBJ2-7
v_call: TRBV25-1
clone_size: NA
cdr3_aa: CASSSGSYEQYF
cdr3_nt: TGTGCCAGCAGCTCGGGGTCCTACGAGCAGTACTTC

d_call: TRBD1
j_call: TRBJ2-2
v_call: TRBV29-1
clone_size: NA
cdr3_aa: CSVSRGTNTGELFF
cdr3_nt: TGCAGCGTTTCCAGGGGGACGAACACCGGGGAGCTGTTTTTT

d_call: TRBD1
j_call: TRBJ1-1
v_call: TRBV12-5
clone_size: NA
cdr3_aa: CASGLTRTGNANTEAFF
cdr3_nt: TGTGCTAGTGGTTTGACTAGGACAGGGAATGCAAACACTGAAGCTTTCTTT

d_call: TRBD1
j_call: TRBJ1-5
v_call: TRBV4-1
clone_size: NA
cdr3_aa: CASSMGQGAIQPQHF
cdr3_nt: TGCGCCAGCAGCATGGGACAGGGGGCTATACAGCCCCAGCATTTT

d_call: NA
j_call: TRBJ2-1
v_call: TRBV5-6
clone_size: once
cdr3_aa: CASSLSSRSEQFF
cdr3_nt: TGTGCCAGCAGCTTGTCATCCCGTAGTGAGCAGTTCTTC

d_call: TRBD1
j_call: TRBJ1-1
v_call: TRBV19
clone_size: NA
cdr3_aa: CASKGQGSTEAFF
cdr3_nt: TGTGCCAGTAAGGGACAGGGGAGCACTGAAGCTTTCTTT

d_call: TRBD2
j_call: TRBJ2-3
v_call: TRBV15
clone_size: NA
cdr3_aa: CATSRDLGTRVTDTQYF
cdr3_nt: TGTGCCACCAGCAGAGATCTCGGGACTAGGGTCACAGATACGCAGTATTTT

d_call: TRBD2
j_call: TRBJ2-1
v_call: TRBV5-1
clone_size: NA
cdr3_aa: CASSPGTSGRNNEQFF
cdr3_nt: TGCGCCAGCAGCCCGGGGACTAGCGGGAGAAACAATGAGCAGTTCTTC

d_call: NA
j_call: TRBJ2-1
v_call: TRBV27
clone_size: NA
cdr3_aa: CASSYRVYNEQFF
cdr3_nt: TGTGCCAGCAGCTACAGGGTCTACAATGAGCAGTTCTTC

d_call: TRBD1
j_call: TRBJ1-3
v_call: TRBV5-6
clone_size: NA
cdr3_aa: CASSLPGQGKNTIYF
cdr3_nt: TGTGCCAGCAGCCTCCCGGGACAGGGGAAAAACACCATATATTTT

d_call: NA
j_call: TRBJ2-1
v_call: TRBV6-5
clone_size: NA
cdr3_aa: CASSRPGSSYNEQFF
cdr3_nt: TGTGCCAGCAGTCGTCCCGGGAGCTCCTACAATGAGCAGTTCTTC

d_call: NA
j_call: TRBJ1-1
v_call: TRBV6-1
clone_size: NA
cdr3_aa: CASSDVVRAFF
cdr3_nt: TGTGCCAGCAGTGATGTGGTGAGGGCTTTCTTT

d_call: NA
j_call: TRBJ1-5
v_call: TRBV7-9
clone_size: NA
cdr3_aa: CASSDIYSNQPQHF
cdr3_nt: TGTGCCAGCAGCGACATATATAGCAATCAGCCCCAGCATTTT

d_call: NA
j_call: TRBJ2-3
v_call: TRBV10-3
clone_size: NA
cdr3_aa: CATNPGNSYTDTQYF
cdr3_nt: TGTGCCACCAACCCAGGCAATTCCTACACAGATACGCAGTATTTT

d_call: TRBD2
j_call: TRBJ2-3
v_call: TRBV2
clone_size: NA
cdr3_aa: CASSPASGRTDTQYF
cdr3_nt: TGTGCCAGCAGTCCCGCTAGCGGGAGGACAGATACGCAGTATTTT

d_call: TRBD2
j_call: TRBJ2-1
v_call: TRBV10-1
clone_size: NA
cdr3_aa: CASSGYGGGYNEQFF
cdr3_nt: TGCGCCAGCAGCGGGTATGGGGGGGGATACAATGAGCAGTTCTTC

d_call: NA
j_call: TRBJ2-1
v_call: TRBV7-3
clone_size: NA
cdr3_aa: CASSLTSLDEQFF
cdr3_nt: TGTGCCAGCAGCTTAACTAGCCTGGATGAGCAGTTCTTC

d_call: NA
j_call: TRBJ1-5
v_call: TRBV19
clone_size: NA
cdr3_aa: CASSTPPGTSFYQPQHF
cdr3_nt: TGTGCCAGTAGTACACCGCCCGGGACATCTTTTTATCAGCCCCAGCATTTT

d_call: NA
j_call: TRBJ1-4
v_call: TRBV5-1
clone_size: NA
cdr3_aa: CASSQTAATNEKLFF
cdr3_nt: TGCGCCAGCAGCCAGACAGCTGCAACTAATGAAAAACTGTTTTTT

d_call: NA
j_call: TRBJ1-1
v_call: TRBV9
clone_size: NA
cdr3_aa: CASSVGGSVTEAFF
cdr3_nt: TGTGCCAGCAGCGTAGGGGGCTCCGTCACTGAAGCTTTCTTT

d_call: NA
j_call: TRBJ1-2
v_call: TRBV5-1
clone_size: NA
cdr3_aa: CASSPGGTTNYGYTF
cdr3_nt: TGCGCCAGCAGCCCCGGGGGGACTACTAACTATGGCTACACCTTC

d_call: TRBD2
j_call: TRBJ2-5
v_call: TRBV5-1
clone_size: NA
cdr3_aa: CASRPTYWAGGRQETQYF
cdr3_nt: TGCGCCAGCAGGCCCACCTACTGGGCTGGCGGGAGGCAAGAGACCCAGTACTTC

d_call: TRBD2
j_call: TRBJ2-3
v_call: TRBV9
clone_size: NA
cdr3_aa: CASSSGLAANTDTQYF
cdr3_nt: TGTGCCAGCAGCTCCGGACTAGCGGCTAACACAGATACGCAGTATTTT

d_call: NA
j_call: TRBJ2-7
v_call: TRBV7-9
clone_size: NA
cdr3_aa: CASSASSYEQYF
cdr3_nt: TGTGCCAGCAGTGCTAGCTCCTACGAGCAGTACTTC

d_call: NA
j_call: TRBJ1-1
v_call: TRBV5-1
clone_size: NA
cdr3_aa: CASSLVPTTSTEAFF
cdr3_nt: TGCGCCAGCAGCTTGGTTCCTACGACTTCCACTGAAGCTTTCTTT

d_call: NA
j_call: TRBJ2-1
v_call: TRBV29-1
clone_size: NA
cdr3_aa: CSVGSSNNEQFF
cdr3_nt: TGCAGCGTTGGGTCCAGTAACAATGAGCAGTTCTTC

d_call: NA
j_call: TRBJ1-5
v_call: TRBV30
clone_size: few
cdr3_aa: CAWSVQPTNQPQHF
cdr3_nt: TGTGCCTGGAGTGTACAACCCACGAATCAGCCCCAGCATTTT

d_call: NA
j_call: TRBJ2-7
v_call: TRBV27
clone_size: NA
cdr3_aa: CASSGTRTYEQYF
cdr3_nt: TGTGCCAGCAGCGGGACACGGACCTACGAGCAGTACTTC

d_call: NA
j_call: TRBJ2-3
v_call: TRBV7-3
clone_size: NA
cdr3_aa: CASSLAAAGTDTQYF
cdr3_nt: TGTGCCAGCAGCTTAGCGGCGGCCGGCACAGATACGCAGTATTTT

d_call: NA
j_call: TRBJ2-6
v_call: TRBV6-5
clone_size: NA
cdr3_aa: CASRRHSGANVLTF
cdr3_nt: TGTGCCAGCAGGCGCCACTCTGGGGCCAACGTCCTGACTTTC

d_call: NA
j_call: TRBJ2-5
v_call: TRBV5-4
clone_size: NA
cdr3_aa: CASSLGGRGGETQYF
cdr3_nt: TGTGCCAGCAGCTTGGGCGGGAGAGGGGGAGAGACCCAGTACTTC

d_call: TRBD2
j_call: TRBJ2-3
v_call: TRBV6-1
clone_size: NA
cdr3_aa: CASSDGSGRAILTDTQYF
cdr3_nt: TGTGCCAGCAGTGATGGGAGCGGGAGGGCTATACTCACAGATACGCAGTATTTT

d_call: TRBD2
j_call: TRBJ2-1
v_call: TRBV2
clone_size: NA
cdr3_aa: CASSDTEYGGRASYNEQFF
cdr3_nt: TGTGCCAGCAGCGATACTGAATATGGGGGGAGGGCCTCCTACAATGAGCAGTTCTTC

d_call: NA
j_call: TRBJ1-1
v_call: TRBV6-4
clone_size: few
cdr3_aa: CASSDSEGEAEAFF
cdr3_nt: TGTGCCAGCAGTGACTCCGAGGGGGAAGCTGAAGCTTTCTTT

d_call: TRBD1
j_call: TRBJ2-5
v_call: TRBV7-2
clone_size: NA
cdr3_aa: CASSPGQGGETQYF
cdr3_nt: TGTGCCAGCAGCCCGGGACAGGGGGGGGAGACCCAGTACTTC

d_call: TRBD1
j_call: TRBJ1-2
v_call: TRBV27
clone_size: NA
cdr3_aa: CASSYSGTGDYGYTF
cdr3_nt: TGTGCCAGCAGTTACTCCGGGACAGGGGACTATGGCTACACCTTC

d_call: TRBD1
j_call: TRBJ2-1
v_call: TRBV9
clone_size: once
cdr3_aa: CASSEGASSYNEQFF
cdr3_nt: TGTGCCAGCAGCGAGGGGGCCAGCTCCTACAATGAGCAGTTCTTC

d_call: NA
j_call: TRBJ2-1
v_call: TRBV4-1
clone_size: NA
cdr3_aa: CASSQVGVYEQFF
cdr3_nt: TGCGCCAGCAGCCAAGTAGGGGTCTATGAGCAGTTCTTC

d_call: TRBD1
j_call: TRBJ1-3
v_call: TRBV9
clone_size: NA
cdr3_aa: CASSVAPGGRGSGNTIYF
cdr3_nt: TGTGCCAGCAGCGTAGCCCCAGGGGGCCGAGGGTCTGGAAACACCATATATTTT

d_call: NA
j_call: TRBJ2-3
v_call: TRBV27
clone_size: NA
cdr3_aa: CASSFRSDTQYF
cdr3_nt: TGTGCCAGCAGTTTTCGGTCGGATACGCAGTATTTT

d_call: NA
j_call: TRBJ2-1
v_call: TRBV10-1
clone_size: NA
cdr3_aa: CASSDPSVPYNEQFF
cdr3_nt: TGCGCCAGCAGTGACCCGAGTGTCCCCTACAATGAGCAGTTCTTC